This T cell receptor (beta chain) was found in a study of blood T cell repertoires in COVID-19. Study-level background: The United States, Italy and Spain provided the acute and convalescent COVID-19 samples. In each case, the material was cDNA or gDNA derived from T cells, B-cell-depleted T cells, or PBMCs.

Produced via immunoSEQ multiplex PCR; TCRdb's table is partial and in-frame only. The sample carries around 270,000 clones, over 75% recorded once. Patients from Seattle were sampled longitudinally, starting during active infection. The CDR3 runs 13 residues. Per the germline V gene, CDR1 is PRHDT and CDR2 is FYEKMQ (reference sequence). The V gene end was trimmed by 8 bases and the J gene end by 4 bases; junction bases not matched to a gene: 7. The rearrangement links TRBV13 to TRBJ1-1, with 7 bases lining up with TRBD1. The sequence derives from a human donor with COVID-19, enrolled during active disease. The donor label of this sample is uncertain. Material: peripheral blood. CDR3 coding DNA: TGTGCCAGCTCCGGGACAGTTAGCACTGAAGCTTTCTTT. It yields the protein CASSGTVSTEAFF.